This TCR beta chain was sequenced in a study of T cell changes during pregnancy in multiple sclerosis (dated by TCRdb to between 2018 and 2020). Describing the broader study: Changes in the T cell repertoire over the course of pregnancy were examined in this study in women with multiple sclerosis.

Remarks on this clone: Its specific antigen is unknown. It has no much larger one-base neighbor in the sample; base qualities were not kept.

The library was generated by the immunoSEQ multiplex PCR assay. TCRdb stores this immuneACCESS table with in-frame sequences only. Part of the clones is absent; in the studies checked, under half of the shortfall reflects unresolved V genes, and no reason is known for the rest. The table for this sample lists roughly 69,000 clones; about 89% of them were counted only once. The top ten clonotypes cover 1.4% of the sample. Counted from cysteine to phenylalanine, this CDR3 has 13 amino acids. Only the CDR3 DNA stays, 39 bases, in frame from base 1. The V and J ends are trimmed by 4 bases and 7 bases, leaving 11 bases between them. CDR1 SGHTA and CDR2 FQGNSA were looked up in the germline V gene.

This TCR derives from a female donor with multiple sclerosis, enrolled in a pregnancy study. Specimen: peripheral blood, collected in the second trimester of pregnancy. Here the chain combines TRBV7-2 and TRBJ2-1, with TRBD2 perhaps the D gene, on 5 matching bases. The bases are TGTGCCAGCAGCTCCCTCGAGGGTAATGAGCAGTTCTTC. Translation gives CASSSLEGNEQFF. The CDR3, completed at both ends by the reference TRBV7-2 and TRBJ2-1 genes, gives the full variable domain GAGVSQSPSNKVTEKGKDVELRCDPISGHTALYWYRQSLGQGLEFLIYFQGNSAPDKSGLPSDRFSAERTGGSVSTLTIQRTQQEDSAVYLCASSSLEGNEQFFGPGTRLTVL.